Following are 14 T cell receptor beta chains from one sample sequenced in a study of low-dose radiotherapy and immunotherapy resistance in tumors. The time point is: after trial treatment. Treatment of the sample: LDRT plus nivolumab, ipilimumab, low-dose cyclophosphamide and aspirin (RACIN trial). Alpha- and beta-chain coverage of first-strand cDNA came from TRAV- and TRBV-specific primers. Amplification, which lasted 15 to 20 PCR cycles, used a constant-region primer and V-primer adapter to amplify TCRs. From the reads, TCRdb called clonotypes with MiXCR, one entry per CDR3 protein. Of about 30,000 distinct CDR3 sequences detected, around 47% appear once; the ten largest clones hold roughly 5%. The starting material was PBMCs, obtained after low-dose radiotherapy plus immunotherapy. The receptors were gathered from a male donor with gallbladder cancer.

CDR3 DNA: TGTGCCAGCAGCTTGGTTGGCAGGCCGAAAACCTACGAGCAGTACTTC. This codes for CASSLVGRPKTYEQYF. The rearrangement uses TRBV5-6 and TRBJ2-7; D gene uncertain. Trimming pared 0 bases from V and 2 bases from J, leaving 15 bases between. Germline V CDR1 and CDR2: SGHDT, YYEEEE. This CDR3 contains 16 residues.

This chain's CDR3 is CASSQGGGEKETQYF. Here the CDR3 DNA reads TGCGCCAGCAGTCAAGGGGGGGGGGAGAAAGAGACCCAGTACTTC. This chain links TRBV23-1 with TRBJ2-5, with 7 bases that match TRBD2. TRBV23-1 is identified as an open reading frame with a role that is uncertain. This CDR3 comprises 15 residues. V dropped 2 bases and J dropped 3; count of bases not matched to a gene: 6.

Notes on this clonotype: Given a far larger clone just one base away, this is likely a sequencing read error. The V and J genes are TRBV7-7 and TRBJ2-1; D is uncertain. Germline values: CDR1 SSHAT, CDR2 FNYEAQ (reference sequence). This CDR3 region has 16 residues. CDR3 nucleotides: TGTGCCAGTAGTATTTCGCGGACCCCGCCCTACAATGAGCGGTTCTTC. It is translated as CASSISRTPPYNERFF.

The J gene is TRBJ2-5, the V gene TRBV7-8; D assignment may be TRBD1 or TRBD2 (5 bases each). The V end lost 5 bases, the J end lost 1 base, and 11 bases lay between the germline ends. Germline CDR1 is SGHVS and CDR2 is FQNEAQ. The CDR3 sequence is 14 residues long. The CDR3 DNA sequence: TGTGCCAGCAGCCGGGACGCTCCCCAAGAGACCCAGTACTTC. Amino acid sequence: CASSRDAPQETQYF.

The V and J genes are TRBV11-3 and TRBJ2-2; a possible D gene is TRBD2 (6 bases). The V end lost 3 bases, the J end lost 5 bases, and 10 bases lay between the germline ends. Germline CDR1 reads SGHNT; CDR2 reads YENEEA. CDR3 length equals 14 residues. The CDR3 sequence is CASSFGTYTGELFF. The CDR3 DNA follows: TGTGCCAGCAGCTTTGGGACTTATACCGGGGAGCTGTTTTTT.

This clonotype is categorized as medium-sized. The chain couples TRBV28 to TRBJ2-1; 9 nucleotides agree with TRBD2. CDR3 length: 14 residues. V was pared by 6 bases and J by 5 bases, with 5 bases of the junction left unmatched. The germline CDR1 and CDR2 sequences are MDHEN and SYDVKM. The CDR3 spells CASSAGTSNNEQFF. The DNA of the CDR3 is TGTGCCAGCAGCGCCGGGACTAGCAACAATGAGCAGTTCTTC.

This rearrangement joins TRBV5-1 to TRBJ2-2; 9 bases align to TRBD2. The CDR3 has 17 residues. Per the germline V gene, CDR1 is SGHRS and CDR2 is YFSETQ. V was clipped by 0 bases and J by 0 bases; unmatched bases: 3. The CDR3 DNA reads as TGCGCCAGCAGCTTGGCCGGGACTAGCTCGAACACCGGGGAGCTGTTTTTT. It specifies CASSLAGTSSNTGELFF.

The chain is built from TRBV6-2 or TRBV6-3 and TRBJ2-1, with 9 bases identical to TRBD1. Trimming took 5 bases from V and 10 from J; bases not matched to a gene: 12. The CDR3 spans 15 residues. Germline V gene lookup returns CDR1 MNHEY and CDR2 SVGEGT. The CDR3 sequence is CASSTTGTGNHEQFF. DNA of the CDR3: TGTGCCAGCAGTACCACCGGGACAGGGAACCACGAGCAGTTCTTC.

The sample holds many counts of this clonotype. The gene calls are TRBV3-1 and TRBJ2-3, with no clear D. The CDR3 has 14 residues. Germline V gene data show CDR1 as LGHDT and CDR2 as YNNKEL (reference sequence). Trimming removed 1 base from V and 0 bases from J, with 5 bases in between. The CDR3: CASSQVVSTDTQYF. The CDR3, as DNA: TGTGCCAGCAGCCAAGTTGTGAGCACAGATACGCAGTATTTT.

This CDR3 reads CASSRDRGNNYGYTF. CDR3 nucleotide sequence: TGTGCCAGCAGCCGCGACAGGGGTAATAACTATGGCTACACCTTC. V usage is TRBV7-2 and J usage is TRBJ1-2, with 8 positions matching TRBD1. Unmatched junction bases numbered 6, after V lost 5 bases and J lost 1 base. Per germline, CDR1 SGHTA and CDR2 FQGNSA. This CDR3 has 15 residues.

This clonotype was observed a few times. V and J are TRBV11-2 and TRBJ2-5, with 8 bases aligning to TRBD2. The CDR3 has 15 amino acids. CDR1 is SGHAT and CDR2 is FQNNGV in the germline V gene. After removal of 5 bases from V and 5 bases from J, the junction contained 10 bases not matched to a gene. The CDR3 nucleotides read TGTGCCAGCAGCCCGGGAGGGCGCCGGGGGGAGACCCAGTACTTC. This codes for CASSPGGRRGETQYF.

V and J are TRBV27 and TRBJ2-7; 7 bases align to TRBD2. The germline CDR1 and CDR2 sequences are MNHEY and SMNVEV (reference sequence). The CDR3 is 16 residues long. The V gene end was trimmed by 3 bases and the J gene end by 6 bases; junction bases not matched to a gene: 14. CDR3 sequence reads: CASSFVAPGLPREQYF. In nucleotides, the CDR3 is TGTGCCAGCAGTTTTGTGGCACCGGGACTACCTCGCGAGCAGTACTTC.

The chain recombines TRBV20-1 with TRBJ2-7; TRBD2 matches at 7 bases. The germline gives CDR1 DFQATT, CDR2 SNEGSKA (reference sequence). The junction had 13 bases not matched to a gene; V was cut back by 6 bases and J by 5 bases. The CDR3 consists of 14 residues. The CDR3 DNA follows: TGCAGTGCGGGAGGGCGCGGCCGGGAGGACGAGCAGTACTTC. Amino acids: CSAGGRGREDEQYF.

Relative to its sample, this clonotype is medium-sized (0.01 to 0.1%). The chain combines TRBV5-4 with TRBJ2-5; possible D gene TRBD1, 6 bases. The germline CDR1 and CDR2 sequences are SGHNT and YYREEE (reference sequence). This CDR3 contains 15 residues. Trimming left V 4 bases short and J 3 bases short, with 16 bases between. The CDR3 is CASSQLGAGEETQYF. The CDR3 region has the DNA TGTGCCAGCAGCCAGCTTGGGGCAGGGGAAGAGACCCAGTACTTC. Full variable domain (missing parts from reference TRBV5-4 and TRBJ2-5): ETGVTQSPTHLIKTRGQQVTLRCSSQSGHNTVSWYQQALGQGPQFIFQYYREEENGRGNFPPRFSGLQFPNYSSELNVNALELDDSALYLCASSQLGAGEETQYFGPGTRLLVL.